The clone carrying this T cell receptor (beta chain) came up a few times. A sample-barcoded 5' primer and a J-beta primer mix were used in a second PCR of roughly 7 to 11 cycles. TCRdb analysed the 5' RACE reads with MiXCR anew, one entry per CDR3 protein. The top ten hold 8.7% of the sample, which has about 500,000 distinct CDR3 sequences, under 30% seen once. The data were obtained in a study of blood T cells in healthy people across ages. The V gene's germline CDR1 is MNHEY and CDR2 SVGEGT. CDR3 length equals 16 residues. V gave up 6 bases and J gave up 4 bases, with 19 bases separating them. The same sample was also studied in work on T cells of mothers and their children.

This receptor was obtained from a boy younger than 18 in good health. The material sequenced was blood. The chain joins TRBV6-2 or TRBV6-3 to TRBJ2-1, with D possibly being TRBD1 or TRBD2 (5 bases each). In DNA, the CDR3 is TGTGCCAGCAGCCCCGTACGAGGGGAAAATTACAATGAGCAGTTCTTC. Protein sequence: CASSPVRGENYNEQFF.